The 19 T cell receptor beta chains presented below share a single source sample, sequenced in a study of OX40 agonist ivuxolimab in advanced cancers. Measured with immunoSEQ multiplex PCR; TCRdb has only the in-frame clones, and not every one. Of around 70,000 clones in the sample, about 86% were seen once. The specimen was CD4+ or CD8+ T cells sorted from blood, collected in a trial of the OX40 agonist ivuxolimab. Receptor source: an adult with an advanced solid tumor such as melanoma, head and neck, liver or kidney cancer.

This rearrangement joins TRBV14 to TRBJ1-2; 8 bases match TRBD1. The CDR3 totals 13 residues. CDR1 is SGHDN, CDR2 FVKESK, per germline. J lost 8 bases, V lost 2 bases, and 4 bases had no gene match. The CDR3 DNA reads TGTGCCAGCAGCCAACAGGGGGCGCGAGGCTACACCTTC. Translating gives CASSQQGARGYTF.

This chain joins TRBV4-2 and TRBJ2-3, with 9 bases that match TRBD2. This CDR3 is built from 16 residues. The germline gives CDR1 LGHNA, CDR2 YNFKEQ. J was trimmed by 3 bases and V by 4 bases; bases with no gene match: 8. The CDR3, as DNA: TGTGCCAGCAGCCGAGCCGGGACTAGCTCGACAGATACGCAGTATTTT. Amino acids: CASSRAGTSSTDTQYF.

The chain carries TRBV7-9 and TRBJ2-7; 8 bases are shared with TRBD2. The ends lost 5 bases at V and 2 bases at J; junction bases unmatched: 5. The CDR3 has 14 residues. The germline CDR1 and CDR2 sequences are SEHNR and FQNEAQ (reference sequence). The CDR3 loop reads CASSPTSATYEQYF. Written as DNA, the CDR3 is TGTGCCAGCAGCCCGACTAGCGCAACCTACGAGCAGTACTTC.

This chain uses TRBV7-3 with TRBJ1-3, with TRBD1 identical over 8 bases. CDR3 length: 12 residues. Losses at the gene ends were 5 bases for V and 9 bases for J; bases not matched to a gene: 3. The germline V gene encodes CDR1 SGHTA and CDR2 FQGTGA. The CDR3 sequence: CASSLGQGTIYF. In DNA, the CDR3 is TGTGCCAGCAGCCTCGGACAGGGCACCATATATTTT.

This clone was recorded once. The chain is built from TRBV5-1 and TRBJ2-1, with D possibly being TRBD1 (6 bases). Germline CDR1 and CDR2: SGHRS and YFSETQ. The V end was cut by 2 bases, the J end by 0 bases, with 18 bases between. This CDR3 spans 18 amino acids. The CDR3 spells CASSFPTGEGSSYNEQFF. CDR3 in DNA: TGCGCCAGCAGCTTCCCGACAGGAGAGGGGAGCTCCTACAATGAGCAGTTCTTC. The complete variable domain, with remaining parts taken from reference TRBV5-1 and TRBJ2-1, reads KAGVTQTPRYLIKTRGQQVTLSCSPISGHRSVSWYQQTPGQGLQFLFEYFSETQRNKGNFPGRFSGRQFSNSRSEMNVSTLELGDSALYLCASSFPTGEGSSYNEQFFGPGTRLTVL.

The chain uses TRBV15 and TRBJ1-4, with D perhaps matching TRBD1 (6 bases). The CDR3 totals 17 residues. Germline V gives CDR1 LNHNV, CDR2 YYDKDF (reference sequence). V lost 3 bases to trimming and J lost 8 bases, with 22 bases between them. This CDR3 reads CATSSPNRGARREKLFF. For the CDR3, the DNA is TGTGCCACCAGCAGCCCAAATCGGGGGGCGCGTCGGGAAAAACTGTTTTTT.

The chain recombines TRBV19 with TRBJ2-3; 10 nucleotides agree with TRBD1. There are 17 residues in the CDR3. V shed 7 bases, J shed 5 bases, and the junction held 15 bases outside the gene matches. Germline lookup yields CDR1 LNHDA and CDR2 SQIVND (reference sequence). The CDR3 here is CASTLDRGTGAGDTQYF. The CDR3 DNA reads as TGTGCCAGTACCCTAGACCGCGGGACAGGGGCGGGAGATACGCAGTATTTT.

This chain uses TRBV2 with TRBJ1-2, with 10 bases that match TRBD1. The ends lost 5 bases at V and 7 bases at J; junction bases unmatched: 7. CDR1 is SNHLY and CDR2 is FYNNEI in the germline V gene. The CDR3 is 14 amino acids. CDR3 nucleotide sequence: TGTGCCAGCAGTCCCGTGACAGGGGGCTTTGGCTACACCTTC. The encoded protein is CASSPVTGGFGYTF.

This clone was seen only once. The rearrangement uses TRBV2 and TRBJ2-1; 9 positions match TRBD1. The germline CDR1 and CDR2 sequences are SNHLY and FYNNEI. V trimming: 8 bases; J trimming: 4 bases; junction bases outside the gene matches: 15. The CDR3 runs to 17 residues. CDR3 protein: CASAPDSGTGLYNEQFF. In nucleotides, the CDR3 is TGTGCCAGCGCACCGGACTCCGGGACAGGGCTGTACAATGAGCAGTTCTTC.

This sequence joins TRBV9 and TRBJ2-5; TRBD2 might be the D (5 bases). Germline values: CDR1 SGDLS, CDR2 YYNGEE. The CDR3 extends over 13 amino acids. Trimming shortened V by 3 bases and J by 5 bases, and 11 bases separated the two germline ends. Here the CDR3 reads CASSGLASETQYF. CDR3 in DNA: TGTGCCAGCAGCGGTCTAGCCTCGGAGACCCAGTACTTC.

The chain joins TRBV7-3 to TRBJ1-1, with a tentative D call TRBD1 (5 bases). Between the trimmed V and J ends, which lost 3 bases and 1 base, there was a span of 12 bases. The CDR3 extends over 15 amino acids. Germline CDR1 reads SGHTA; CDR2 reads FQGTGA. The CDR3 loop is CASSFGGVGNTEAFF. Here the CDR3 DNA reads TGTGCCAGCAGCTTCGGGGGAGTAGGGAACACTGAAGCTTTCTTT.

The chain uses TRBV23-1 and TRBJ1-5, with D possibly being TRBD1 (6 bases). TRBV23-1 is reported as an ORF; its role is uncertain. The V end lost 6 bases, the J end lost 1 base, and 13 bases lay between the germline ends. The CDR3 contains 15 residues. This CDR3 reads CASRGGRRSNQPQHF. The CDR3 coding sequence is TGCGCCAGCAGGGGGGGGCGCCGGAGCAATCAGCCCCAGCATTTT.

The chain uses TRBV28 and TRBJ1-1, with D possibly matching TRBD1 (6 bases). V was pared by 5 bases and J by 11 bases, with 18 bases between. Germline assignment: CDR1 MDHEN and CDR2 SYDVKM. CDR3 length: 13 amino acids. The CDR3 here is CASSVQQGIGAFF. The CDR3 DNA sequence: TGTGCCAGCAGTGTACAGCAGGGGATTGGGGCTTTCTTT.

The V call is TRBV5-1, the J call TRBJ1-2; no clear D. V was shortened by 1 base and J by 3 bases, with 19 bases between the two germline ends. The germline CDR1 and CDR2 sequences are SGHRS and YFSETQ. There are 17 residues in the CDR3. CDR3 DNA: TGCGCCAGCAGCTTGAGCCGGAGAGAGGGCTATCACTATGGCTACACCTTC. The encoded protein is CASSLSRREGYHYGYTF.

V gene TRBV6-4 combines with J gene TRBJ2-1, with 8 bases aligning to TRBD1. The CDR3 sequence is 15 residues long. Germline V gene sequence: CDR1 MRHNA, CDR2 SNTAGT. Trimming cost V 2 bases and J 5 bases; bases outside gene matches: 5. The CDR3 sequence is CASSDRYRGNNEQFF. CDR3 DNA sequence: TGTGCCAGCAGTGACAGATACAGGGGGAACAATGAGCAGTTCTTC.

This chain links TRBV5-4 with TRBJ2-7; possible D gene TRBD2, 6 bases. V lost 4 bases and J 7 bases, leaving 15 bases between the germline ends. Germline values: CDR1 SGHNT, CDR2 YYREEE (reference sequence). The CDR3 runs 13 residues. The CDR3 DNA is TGTGCCAGCAGCGACCCGGGACTCACGGAGCAGTACTTC. Translated: CASSDPGLTEQYF. Looking up the rest from reference TRBV5-4 and TRBJ2-7 gives the full variable domain: ETGVTQSPTHLIKTRGQQVTLRCSSQSGHNTVSWYQQALGQGPQFIFQYYREEENGRGNFPPRFSGLQFPNYSSELNVNALELDDSALYLCASSDPGLTEQYFGPGTRLTVT.

Remarks on this clone: One end of the junction does not line up with germline, which may come from a read error. The CDR3 DNA is TGTGCTAGCAGCTTAGGCCGGACGGTGAACACCGGGGAGCTGTTTTTT. As protein: CASSLGRTVNTGELFF. The chain carries TRBV7-7 and TRBJ2-2; D is unclear. CDR1 and CDR2 from the germline V gene are SSHAT and FNYEAQ (reference sequence). The CDR3 loop spans 16 amino acids.

This clone was recorded only once. The chain has TRBV7-3 and TRBJ2-3; TRBD2 might be the D (6 bases). V dropped 5 bases and J dropped 1 base, with 10 bases sitting between them. CDR3 length: 14 amino acids. CDR1 is SGHTA and CDR2 is FQGTGA in the germline V gene. The CDR3 DNA reads TGTGCCAGCAGCCCCGGGACTCGCACAGATACGCAGTATTTT. It specifies CASSPGTRTDTQYF.

The chain is built from TRBV18 and TRBJ2-3; 8 bases match TRBD2. The CDR3 has 16 residues. V trimming: 3 bases; J trimming: 6 bases; junction bases outside the gene matches: 11. Germline CDR1 reads KGHSH; CDR2 reads LQKENI. CDR3 nucleotides: TGTGCCAGCTCACCCCCAAGCAGTAGCGGGGACGATACGCAGTATTTT. Encoded protein: CASSPPSSSGDDTQYF.